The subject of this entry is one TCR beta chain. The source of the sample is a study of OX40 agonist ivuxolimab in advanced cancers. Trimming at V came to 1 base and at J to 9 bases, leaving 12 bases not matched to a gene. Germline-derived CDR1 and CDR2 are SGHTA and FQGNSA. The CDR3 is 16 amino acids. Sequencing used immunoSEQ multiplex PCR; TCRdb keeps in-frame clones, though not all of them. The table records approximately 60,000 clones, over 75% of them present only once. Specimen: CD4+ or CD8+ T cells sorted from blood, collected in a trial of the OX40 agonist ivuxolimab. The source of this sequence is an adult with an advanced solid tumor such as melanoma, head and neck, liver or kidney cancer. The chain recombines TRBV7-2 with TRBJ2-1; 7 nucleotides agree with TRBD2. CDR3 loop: CASSLVGGGYRSEQFF. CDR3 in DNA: TGTGCCAGCAGCTTAGTGGGCGGGGGATACAGGAGTGAGCAGTTCTTC.